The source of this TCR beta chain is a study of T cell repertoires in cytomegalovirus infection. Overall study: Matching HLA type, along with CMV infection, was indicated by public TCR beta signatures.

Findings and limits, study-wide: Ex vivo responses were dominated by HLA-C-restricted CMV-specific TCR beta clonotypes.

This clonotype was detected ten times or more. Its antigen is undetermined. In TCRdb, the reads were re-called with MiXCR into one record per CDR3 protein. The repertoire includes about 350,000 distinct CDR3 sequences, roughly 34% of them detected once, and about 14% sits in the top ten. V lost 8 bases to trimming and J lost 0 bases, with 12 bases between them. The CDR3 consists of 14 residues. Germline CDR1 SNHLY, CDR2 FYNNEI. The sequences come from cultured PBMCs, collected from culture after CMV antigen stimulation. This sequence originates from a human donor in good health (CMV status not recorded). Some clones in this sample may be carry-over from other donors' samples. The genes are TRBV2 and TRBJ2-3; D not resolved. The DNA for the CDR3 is TGTGCCAGCGTCGCTCCGATTAGCACAGATACGCAGTATTTT. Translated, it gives CASVAPISTDTQYF. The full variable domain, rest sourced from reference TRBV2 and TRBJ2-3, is EPEVTQTPSHQVTQMGQEVILRCVPISNHLYFYWYRQILGQKVEFLVSFYNNEISEKSEIFDDQFSVERPDGSNFTLKIRSTKLEDSAMYFCASVAPISTDTQYFGPGTRLTVL.